This passage covers 18 T cell receptor beta chains from one sample sequenced in a study of type 1 regulatory T cells. TCRdb recomputed calls from the reads with MiXCR, one row per CDR3 protein. Of fewer than 80,000 distinct CDR3 sequences listed, less than 25% are singletons. Study-level results: Compared with non-type 1 regulatory T cells, type 1 regulatory T cells showed a more restricted TCR repertoire.

Their target antigens are unknown. Sequencing was performed on cultured type 1 regulatory T (Tr1) cells, either the whole culture or a sorted fraction (not recorded which). The receptors originated from a human donor in good health.

This clonotype showed up just a few times. The gene calls are TRBV11-2 and TRBJ2-1; D is perhaps TRBD2 (5 bases). The CDR3 loop spans 16 amino acids. V gave up 5 bases and J gave up 6 bases, with 20 bases separating them. From germline, CDR1 is SGHAT and CDR2 FQNNGV. The CDR3 protein is CASSPLRETITNEQFF. CDR3 nucleotide sequence: TGTGCCAGCAGCCCCCTGAGGGAAACAATAACCAATGAGCAGTTCTTC.

The chain links TRBV30 to TRBJ2-3, with D possibly TRBD2 on 5 matching bases. Trimming cost V 2 bases and J 5 bases, with 11 bases left between them. Germline-derived CDR1 and CDR2 are GTSNPN and SVGIG (reference sequence). The CDR3 is 13 amino acids. This chain's CDR3 is CAWSLTNRDTQYF. Written as DNA, the CDR3 is TGTGCCTGGAGTCTGACTAACCGAGATACGCAGTATTTT.

In DNA, the CDR3 is TGTGCCAGCAGCGCGATAGCGGGACGCACAGATACGCAGTATTTT. It encodes CASSAIAGRTDTQYF. The chain carries TRBV12-3 or TRBV12-4 and TRBJ2-3; 8 bases agree with TRBD2. This CDR3 is built from 15 residues. V was pared by 6 bases and J by 1 base, with 6 bases of the junction left unmatched.

This clonotype was picked up one time. This chain uses TRBV20-1 with TRBJ2-3; no clear D gene. Trimming removed 5 bases from V and 0 bases from J, with 15 bases in between. The CDR3 loop spans 15 amino acids. Germline CDR1 is DFQATT and CDR2 is SNEGSKA (reference sequence). The CDR3 DNA sequence: TGCAGTGCTGCCGCTAACGGCGGAAGCACAGATACGCAGTATTTT. This translates into CSAAANGGSTDTQYF.

This clonotype was picked up a small number of times. V and J are TRBV5-1 and TRBJ1-1, with 11 bases identical to TRBD1. The CDR3 runs to 13 residues. The ends lost 3 bases at V and 11 bases at J; junction bases unmatched: 6. CDR1 and CDR2 from the germline V gene are SGHRS and YFSETQ. CDR3 sequence (DNA): TGCGCCAGCAGCTGGGACAGGGGGAGTCGCGCTTTCTTT. Translation: CASSWDRGSRAFF.

The V gene is TRBV5-1, the J gene TRBJ1-1; 9 nucleotides agree with TRBD1. The V gene's germline CDR1 is SGHRS and CDR2 YFSETQ. V trimming: 5 bases; J trimming: 4 bases; junction bases outside the gene matches: 15. The CDR3 consists of 17 residues. The CDR3 region is CASRMTGGGVGGTEAFF. CDR3 coding DNA: TGCGCCAGCAGAATGACAGGGGGAGGGGTCGGCGGCACTGAAGCTTTCTTT.

The chain joins TRBV20-1 to TRBJ2-7; perhaps TRBD1 as D (7 bases). The CDR3 consists of 13 residues. From germline, CDR1 is DFQATT and CDR2 SNEGSKA (reference sequence). The germline V and J ends were trimmed by 1 base and 5 bases, with 12 bases remaining between them. For the CDR3, the DNA is TGCAGTGCTAGAGGCGGGACAGTTGACGAGCAGTACTTC. Amino acids: CSARGGTVDEQYF.

This clonotype was observed a handful of times. The chain employs TRBV7-3 and TRBJ2-3, with 9 bases aligning to TRBD2. V lost 4 bases and J lost 1; bases outside the gene matches: 0. CDR1 is SGHTA, CDR2 FQGTGA, per germline. CDR3 length equals 14 residues. The CDR3 here is CASSWTSGTDTQYF. The CDR3 DNA is TGTGCCAGCAGCTGGACTAGCGGCACAGATACGCAGTATTTT.

The chain employs TRBV20-1 and TRBJ1-6, with no clear D. Trimming pared 3 bases from V and 7 bases from J, leaving 10 bases between. CDR1 and CDR2 from the germline V gene are DFQATT and SNEGSKA (reference sequence). This CDR3 has 13 amino acids. The CDR3 nucleotides read TGCAGTGCTAGGAGGCCGCTCAATTCACCCCTCCACTTT. Translation: CSARRPLNSPLHF.

The rearrangement uses TRBV12-3 or TRBV12-4 and TRBJ2-1; TRBD1 agrees at 11 bases. V trimming: 4 bases; J trimming: 7 bases; junction bases outside the gene matches: 3. The CDR3 loop spans 14 amino acids. The CDR3 region is CASSYGQGANEQFF. The CDR3 nucleotides are TGTGCCAGCAGTTACGGACAGGGGGCGAATGAGCAGTTCTTC.

This clonotype was detected a few times. The rearrangement links TRBV4-2 to TRBJ2-3, with 7 nucleotides matching TRBD1. CDR3 length equals 16 residues. With V trimmed by 0 bases and J by 1 base, 4 bases remained unmatched. Looked up from germline, CDR1 is LGHNA and CDR2 is YNFKEQ. CDR3 nucleotides: TGTGCCAGCAGCCAAGATCCCGGGACAGGCACAGATACGCAGTATTTT. Amino acids: CASSQDPGTGTDTQYF.

The V call is TRBV5-5, the J call TRBJ2-1; 13 positions agree with TRBD2. The CDR3 is made up of 15 amino acids. With V trimmed by 6 bases and J by 9 bases, 9 bases remained unmatched. CDR1 and CDR2 (germline): SGHKS, YYEKEE (reference sequence). CDR3 nucleotide sequence: TGTGCCAGCACCCTTGGGGGACTAGCGGGGATTGAGCAGTTCTTC. It is translated as CASTLGGLAGIEQFF.

This clonotype occurred a few times. V is TRBV27 and J is TRBJ2-7; 12 bases are shared with TRBD2. The V and J ends lost 5 bases and 5 bases, in that order; junction bases with no gene match: 13. The CDR3 contains 17 residues. The germline gives CDR1 MNHEY, CDR2 SMNVEV (reference sequence). The CDR3 is CASSTIGLAGLRDEQYF. The CDR3 nucleotides are TGTGCCAGCAGTACCATAGGACTAGCGGGACTTCGGGACGAGCAGTACTTC.

This clonotype has only a few counts. One end of the junction varies from germline; a read error may be responsible. The V gene is TRBV11-3, the J gene TRBJ2-2; 7 bases are shared with TRBD1. CDR3 size: 13 residues. Germline V gene lookup returns CDR1 SGHNT and CDR2 YENEEA. CDR3 residues: CVQETGNPGELFF. CDR3 bases: TGTGTTCAGGAGACAGGGAACCCCGGGGAGCTGTTTTTT.

This clonotype was seen repeatedly, ten times or more. The chain carries TRBV5-1 and TRBJ2-3; D is possibly TRBD1 or TRBD2 (5 bases each). The CDR3 covers 14 residues. The V end lost 0 bases, the J end lost 6 bases, and 11 bases lay between the germline ends. Germline assignment: CDR1 SGHRS and CDR2 YFSETQ. CDR3 nucleotide sequence: TGCGCCAGCAGCTTGGAGCCGGGGACGGATACGCAGTATTTT. Translation: CASSLEPGTDTQYF.

This clonotype was picked up a small number of times. This chain uses TRBV29-1 with TRBJ1-2, with 7 bases identical to TRBD1. Per the germline V gene, CDR1 is SQVTM and CDR2 is ANQGSEA. J gave up 6 bases and V 6 bases, and 10 bases lay outside the gene matches. CDR3 length: 13 residues. The CDR3: CSVDRVIENGYTF. CDR3 nucleotides: TGCAGCGTCGACAGGGTAATTGAGAATGGCTACACCTTC.

This clonotype was picked up a small number of times. The CDR3 nucleotides read TGTGCCAGTAGTATAGAAGAGACCCAGTACTTC. This sequence encodes CASSIEETQYF. This sequence joins TRBV19 and TRBJ2-5; D gene unclear. Germline V gene data show CDR1 as LNHDA and CDR2 as SQIVND (reference sequence). This CDR3 contains 11 residues. Trimming removed 0 bases from V and 4 bases from J, with 0 bases in between.

This chain links TRBV29-1 with TRBJ2-2; TRBD1 agrees at 9 bases. With 5 bases clipped from V and 6 bases from J, the junction kept 1 base outside the gene matches. This CDR3 spans 12 amino acids. CDR1 is SQVTM, CDR2 ANQGSEA, per germline. CDR3 sequence: CSVRQGAGELFF. In DNA, the CDR3 is TGCAGCGTTCGACAGGGGGCCGGGGAGCTGTTTTTT.